This record covers a single T cell receptor (beta chain). The V end lost 0 bases, the J end lost 4 bases, and 1 base lay between the germline ends. The CDR3 is 11 residues long. The V gene's germline CDR1 is SGDLS and CDR2 YYNGEE. This sample stems from a study of PD-1 blockade in classical Hodgkin lymphoma. Time point described: cycle 4 day 1 (C4D1), after around six weeks of nivolumab. Exposure to brentuximab vedotin varied, and each patient had relapsed following autologous stem cell transplantation. Sequencing used immunoSEQ multiplex PCR; TCRdb keeps in-frame clones, though not all of them. The data contain about 33,000 clones, 65% to 80% of them singletons.

The rearrangement joins TRBV9 to TRBJ1-1; no firm D call. Sequenced here: peripheral blood mononuclear cells (PBMCs), sampled before the fourth cycle of nivolumab. The sequence derives from a human donor with classical Hodgkin lymphoma. CDR3 sequence reads: CASSVVTEAFF. The DNA for the CDR3 is TGTGCCAGCAGCGTAGTCACTGAAGCTTTCTTT.